Given below is one TCR beta chain in context. Germline V gene sequence: CDR1 MNHEY, CDR2 SMNVEV (reference sequence). The CDR3 is 14 residues long. This entry comes from a study of T cells expressing NK-cell markers. In the study overall: The TCR beta repertoires originated in sorted CD3+CD56+NKG2C+, CD3+CD56+NKG2C- and CD3+CD56-NKG2C+ T cells.

No DNA is given; TCRdb re-called the 5' RACE reads and lists each CDR3 protein once. This sample's table reports about 400,000 distinct CDR3 sequences. The TCR sequence derives from a woman between 45 and 65 years old in good health. Sequencing was carried out using blood T cells: a sorted CD56 or NKG2C T cell subset, CD4+ or CD8+ T cells, or bulk PBMC T cells (not recorded which). V is TRBV27 and J is TRBJ2-2; the D call from TCRdb, TRBD1, cannot be confirmed without DNA. This CDR3 reads CASSPGFGAGELFF.